This entry concerns a single T cell receptor beta chain. The antigen remains undetermined. The data were obtained in a study of beta chain features in type 1 diabetes. Study results and limitations: cDNA sequencing could over-represent cells with high TCR expression.

All of the isolated RNA was reverse transcribed, so expressed TCRB transcripts were sequenced. Sequencing used immunoSEQ multiplex PCR; TCRdb keeps in-frame clones, though not all of them. The profile shows 810,000 or so clones, about a sixth of them singletons. V was pared by 7 bases and J by 3 bases, with 5 bases of the junction left unmatched. This CDR3 is built from 14 residues. Germline V gene sequence: CDR1 SGHRS, CDR2 YFSETQ. The V gene is TRBV5-1, the J gene TRBJ1-2, with 11 bases lining up with TRBD1. The sequenced sample was naive CD4+ T cells from blood. The clonotype originates from a woman aged 18-29 years in good health. The CDR3 DNA reads as TGCGCCAGCGGACAGGGGGCCGGTGACTATGGCTACACCTTC. Its protein product is CASGQGAGDYGYTF.